This TCR beta chain stems from a study of blood T cell repertoires in COVID-19. As for the study in general: Sources were T cells, B-cell-depleted T cells, or PBMCs; the material itself was cDNA or gDNA.

Authors' data handling: Reference gene primer amplification yielded estimated nucleated cell counts. TCRdb's table, derived via immunoSEQ multiplex PCR, lists solely in-frame clones and lacks some. V and J calls and clone size follow that table, whereas D and trimming were derived from the DNA. The table shows 100,000 or so clones, with roughly 80% occurring only once. This CDR3 comprises 14 residues. Germline lookup yields CDR1 SGHKS and CDR2 YYEKEE (reference sequence). The V and J ends lost 4 bases and 5 bases, in that order; junction bases with no gene match: 6. Sequencing was performed on peripheral blood. The TCR sequence derives from a man between 70 and 80 years old with active or convalescent COVID-19. The chain recombines TRBV5-5 with TRBJ2-5, with 9 bases that match TRBD1. DNA for the CDR3: TGTGCCAGCAGCCCGGGACAGGGCCAGGAGACCCAGTACTTC. This encodes CASSPGQGQETQYF.